Detailed here is one T cell receptor beta chain. The assay was immunoSEQ multiplex PCR, and TCRdb's table has in-frame clones only and misses some. The sample holds 200,000 to 250,000 clones, roughly 80% seen once. This sample is part of a study of blood T cell repertoires in COVID-19. CDR3 length equals 13 residues. Trimming removed 6 bases from V and 1 base from J, with 7 bases in between. Germline CDR1 is KGHSH and CDR2 is LQKENI. Input material: peripheral blood. The source is a woman aged 80 or older with COVID-19, enrolled during active disease. This chain uses TRBV18 with TRBJ1-5; D possibly corresponds to TRBD1 (6 bases). The DNA for the CDR3 is TGTGCCAGCTCTACAGGGAGCAATCAGCCCCAGCATTTT. It encodes CASSTGSNQPQHF.